Described below is a single T cell receptor (beta chain) sequence and its context. What antigen it recognizes has not been identified. Base qualities are not recorded, but no much larger clone differs from it by a single base. The sample belongs to a study of CD8 T cells in ankylosing spondylitis (dated by TCRdb to 2015 to 2018). Study-level background: T cell receptor beta repertoires were profiled in healthy donors and ankylosing spondylitis patients so that disease-linked TCR variants could be found. The whole study cohort included about a hundred healthy donors and some 27 ankylosing spondylitis patients. Peripheral blood was sampled, and synovial fluid was also collected from ankylosing spondylitis patients. Study-level results and caveats: According to the report, matched synovial fluid samples from ankylosing spondylitis patients were significantly enriched for the disease-linked clones. Blood from ankylosing spondylitis patients appeared to be characterized by a TCR beta motif composed of about eight highly homologous amino acid variants. The disease-linked clones had a CD8+ phenotype and were found at relatively low frequencies in peripheral blood. Some motif variants were previously reported in synovial fluid and blood of reactive arthritis patients, suggesting common disease-initiation mechanisms.

V is cut by 5 bases and J by 7 bases, and the space between the germline ends is 14 bases. The CDR3 has 12 amino acids, counting the end cysteine and phenylalanine. The kept DNA is CDR3 alone, 36 bases in frame from the first base. As encoded in the germline V gene (reference sequence), CDR1 is GTSNPN while CDR2 is SVGIG. Reads for this sample came from an Illumina HiSeq 2500. Quantitative 5'-RACE with molecular barcodes was the method used to prepare the TCR beta libraries. The published analysis was carried out like this. Disease-linked TCR variants were identified with a new computational method built on a probabilistic model of VDJ rearrangement. TCRdb passed the public sequencing reads through fastp at Q25 and MiXCR, retaining productive beta sequences. Under each unique CDR3 protein, matching rows form one entry showing the most common genes and DNA. Clone size and V and J calls follow TCRdb, not the original study. The sample has under 450,000 distinct CDR3 sequences on record, approximately 17% of them singletons. About 0.94% of the sample is held by the ten biggest clonotypes.

The rearrangement combines TRBV30 with TRBJ2-5, with no D gene named confidently. Sequencing was carried out using blood, either unsorted or a sorted T cell fraction (not recorded which). The sequence was obtained from a male donor with ankylosing spondylitis. The DNA reads as follows: TGTGCCTGGGATACCGGGCCGCGGACCCAGTACTTC. Translation gives CAWDTGPRTQYF.